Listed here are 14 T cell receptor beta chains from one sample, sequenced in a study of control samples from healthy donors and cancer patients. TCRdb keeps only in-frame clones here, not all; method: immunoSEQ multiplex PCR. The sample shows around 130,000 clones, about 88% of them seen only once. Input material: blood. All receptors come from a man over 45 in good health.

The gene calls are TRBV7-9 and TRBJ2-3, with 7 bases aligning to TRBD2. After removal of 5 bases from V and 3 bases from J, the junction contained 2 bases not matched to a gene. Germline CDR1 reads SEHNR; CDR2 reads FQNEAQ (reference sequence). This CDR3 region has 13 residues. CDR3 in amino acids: CASSPGGTDTQYF. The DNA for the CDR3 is TGTGCCAGCAGCCCCGGGGGGACAGATACGCAGTATTTT. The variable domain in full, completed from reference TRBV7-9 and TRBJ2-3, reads DTGVSQNPRHKITKRGQNVTFRCDPISEHNRLYWYRQTLGQGPEFLTYFQNEAQLEKSRLLSDRFSAERPKGSFSTLEIQRTEQGDSAMYLCASSPGGTDTQYFGPGTRLTVL.

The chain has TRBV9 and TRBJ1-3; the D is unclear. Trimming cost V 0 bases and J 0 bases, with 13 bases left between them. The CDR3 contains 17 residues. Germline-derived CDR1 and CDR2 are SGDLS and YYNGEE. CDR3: CASSVGGRMSSGNTIYF. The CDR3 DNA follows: TGTGCCAGCAGCGTAGGTGGTAGAATGAGCTCTGGAAACACCATATATTTT.

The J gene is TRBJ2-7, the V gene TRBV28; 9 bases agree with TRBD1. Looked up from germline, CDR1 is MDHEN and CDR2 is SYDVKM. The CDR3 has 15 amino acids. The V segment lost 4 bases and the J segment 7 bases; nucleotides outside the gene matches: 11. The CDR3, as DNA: TGTGCCAGCAGTTCGAACAGGGGGCTGGCGTGGGAGCAGTACTTC. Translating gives CASSSNRGLAWEQYF. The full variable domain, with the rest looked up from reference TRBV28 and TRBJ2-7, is DVKVTQSSRYLVKRTGEKVFLECVQDMDHENMFWYRQDPGLGLRLIYFSYDVKMKEKGDIPEGYSVSREKKERFSLILESASTNQTSMYLCASSSNRGLAWEQYFGPGTRLTVT.

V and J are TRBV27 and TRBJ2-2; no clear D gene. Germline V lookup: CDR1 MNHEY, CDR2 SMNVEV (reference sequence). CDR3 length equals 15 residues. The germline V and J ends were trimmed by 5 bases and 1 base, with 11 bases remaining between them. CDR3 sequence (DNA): TGTGCCAGCAGTCCCATGACAAAGAACACCGGGGAGCTGTTTTTT. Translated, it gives CASSPMTKNTGELFF.

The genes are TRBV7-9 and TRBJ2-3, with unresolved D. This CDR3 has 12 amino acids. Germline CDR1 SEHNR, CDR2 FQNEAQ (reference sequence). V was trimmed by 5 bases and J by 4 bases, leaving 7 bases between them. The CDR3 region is CASSPAADTQYF. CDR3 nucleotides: TGTGCCAGCAGCCCCGCTGCAGATACGCAGTATTTT.

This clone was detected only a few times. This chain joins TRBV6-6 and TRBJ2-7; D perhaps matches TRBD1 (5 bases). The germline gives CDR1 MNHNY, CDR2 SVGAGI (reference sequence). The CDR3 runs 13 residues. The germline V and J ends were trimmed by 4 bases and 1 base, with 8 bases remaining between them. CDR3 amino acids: CASSSQASYEQYF. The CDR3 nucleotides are TGTGCCAGCAGTTCACAGGCGTCCTACGAGCAGTACTTC.

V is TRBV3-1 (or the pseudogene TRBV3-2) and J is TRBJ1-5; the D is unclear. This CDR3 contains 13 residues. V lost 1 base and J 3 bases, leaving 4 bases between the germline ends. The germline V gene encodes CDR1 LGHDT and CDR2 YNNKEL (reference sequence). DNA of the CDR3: TGTGCCAGCAGCCAAGGCTACAATCAGCCCCAGCATTTT. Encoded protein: CASSQGYNQPQHF.

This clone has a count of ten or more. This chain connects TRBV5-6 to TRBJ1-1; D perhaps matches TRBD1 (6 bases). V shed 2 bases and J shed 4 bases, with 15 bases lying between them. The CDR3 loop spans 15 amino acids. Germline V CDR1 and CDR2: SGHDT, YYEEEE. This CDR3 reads CASSFRFRGITEAFF. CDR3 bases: TGTGCCAGCAGCTTCAGATTTAGGGGGATCACTGAAGCTTTCTTT.

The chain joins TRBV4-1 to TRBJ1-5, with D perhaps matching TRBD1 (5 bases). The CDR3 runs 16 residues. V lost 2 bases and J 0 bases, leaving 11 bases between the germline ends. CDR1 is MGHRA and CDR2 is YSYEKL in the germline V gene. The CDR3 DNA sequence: TGCGCCAGCAGCCAATCCTATGGGGGTAGCAATCAGCCCCAGCATTTT. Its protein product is CASSQSYGGSNQPQHF.

The CDR3 DNA reads TGTGCCAGTTATCAAGGGACCCCCTCTGGAAACACCATATATTTT. As protein: CASYQGTPSGNTIYF. This chain links TRBV28 with TRBJ1-3; possibly TRBD1 for D (5 bases). The CDR3 runs 15 residues. The V and J ends lost 9 bases and 0 bases respectively, with 15 bases between them. Germline CDR1 is MDHEN and CDR2 is SYDVKM.

The DNA for the CDR3 is TGCAGTGCTAGAGGTACCTACGAGCAGTACTTC. Amino acid sequence: CSARGTYEQYF. J is TRBJ2-7 and V is TRBV20-1, with D hard to call. V lost 1 base and J lost 2, with 3 bases in between. Germline CDR1 and CDR2: DFQATT and SNEGSKA (reference sequence). This CDR3 has 11 residues.

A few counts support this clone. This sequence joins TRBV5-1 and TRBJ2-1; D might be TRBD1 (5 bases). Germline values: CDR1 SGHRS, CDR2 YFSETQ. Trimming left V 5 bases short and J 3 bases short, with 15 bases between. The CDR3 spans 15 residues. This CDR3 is CASRPIIDSYNEQFF. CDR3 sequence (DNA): TGCGCCAGCAGGCCCATTATAGACAGCTACAATGAGCAGTTCTTC.

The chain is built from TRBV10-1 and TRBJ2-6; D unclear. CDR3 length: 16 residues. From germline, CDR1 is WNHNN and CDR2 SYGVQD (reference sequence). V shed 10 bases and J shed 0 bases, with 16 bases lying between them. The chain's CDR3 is CATNDTISSGANVLTF. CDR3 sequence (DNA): TGCGCCACCAATGACACTATATCCTCTGGGGCCAACGTCCTGACTTTC.

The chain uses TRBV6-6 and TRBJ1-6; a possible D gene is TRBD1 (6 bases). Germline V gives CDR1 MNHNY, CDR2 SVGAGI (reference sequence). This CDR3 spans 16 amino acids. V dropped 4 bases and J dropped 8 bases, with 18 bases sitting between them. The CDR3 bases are TGTGCCAGCAGTTGGATATCGGGGGCTGGTCATTCACCCCTCCACTTT. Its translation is CASSWISGAGHSPLHF.